The text below deals with one T cell receptor (beta chain). The antigen remains undetermined. Measured with immunoSEQ multiplex PCR; TCRdb has only the in-frame clones, and not every one. The sample lists approximately 2,000 clones, about a fifth occurring once. This record belongs to a study of T cells in localized non-small cell lung cancer. General study results and limits: A median approximately 61 of the top 100 tumor clones appeared in adjacent lung. Without multi-region sequencing, intratumor heterogeneity could not be excluded. Exceeding tumor, uninvolved adjacent lung had the highest T cell clonality. Higher adjacent-lung clonality was associated with shorter survival.

Looked up from germline, CDR1 is MGHRA and CDR2 is YSYEKL. The CDR3 runs to 15 residues. V was clipped by 0 bases and J by 4 bases, with 10 bases between them. The rearrangement links TRBV4-1 to TRBJ1-5; D may be TRBD1 (5 bases). Sequencing used lung tumor tissue, obtained before any cancer treatment. This clonotype originated in a male donor aged 60 or over with stage II lung adenocarcinoma. The chain's CDR3 is CASSQEAGMNQPQHF. For the CDR3, the DNA is TGCGCCAGCAGCCAAGAGGCAGGGATGAATCAGCCCCAGCATTTT.